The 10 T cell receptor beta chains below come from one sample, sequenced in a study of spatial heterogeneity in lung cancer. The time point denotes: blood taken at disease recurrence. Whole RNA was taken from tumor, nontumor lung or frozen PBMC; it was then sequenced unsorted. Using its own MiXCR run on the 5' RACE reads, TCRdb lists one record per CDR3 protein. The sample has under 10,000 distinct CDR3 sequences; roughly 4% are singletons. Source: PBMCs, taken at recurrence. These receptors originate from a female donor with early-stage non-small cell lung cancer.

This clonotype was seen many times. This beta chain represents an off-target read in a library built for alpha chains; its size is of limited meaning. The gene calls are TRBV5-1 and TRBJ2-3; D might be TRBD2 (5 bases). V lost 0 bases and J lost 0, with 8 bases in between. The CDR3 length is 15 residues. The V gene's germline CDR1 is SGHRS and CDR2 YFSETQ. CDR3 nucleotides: TGCGCCAGCAGCTTGGGGGGAGATAGCACAGATACGCAGTATTTT. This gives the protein CASSLGGDSTDTQYF.

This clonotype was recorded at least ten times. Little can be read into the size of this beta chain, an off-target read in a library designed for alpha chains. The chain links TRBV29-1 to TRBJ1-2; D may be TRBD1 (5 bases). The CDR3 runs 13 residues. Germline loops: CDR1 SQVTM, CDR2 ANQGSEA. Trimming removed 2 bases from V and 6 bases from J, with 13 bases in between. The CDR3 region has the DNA TGCAGCGTTGAATCTGGAGGGGCGGATGGCTACACCTTC. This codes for CSVESGGADGYTF.

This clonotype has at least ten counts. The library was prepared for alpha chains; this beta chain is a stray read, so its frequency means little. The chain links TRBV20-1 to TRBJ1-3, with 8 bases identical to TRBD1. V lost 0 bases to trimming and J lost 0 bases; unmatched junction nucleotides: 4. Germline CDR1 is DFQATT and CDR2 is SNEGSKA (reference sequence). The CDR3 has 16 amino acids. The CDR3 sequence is CSAREGTGLSGNTIYF. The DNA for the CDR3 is TGCAGTGCTAGAGAGGGGACAGGCCTCTCTGGAAACACCATATATTTT.

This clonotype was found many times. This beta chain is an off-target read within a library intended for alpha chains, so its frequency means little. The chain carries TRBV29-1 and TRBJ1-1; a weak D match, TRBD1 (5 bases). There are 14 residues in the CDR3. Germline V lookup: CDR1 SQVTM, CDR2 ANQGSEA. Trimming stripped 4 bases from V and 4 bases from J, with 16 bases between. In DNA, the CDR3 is TGCAGCGTTGCGGGAGGGGCGCTGGGCACTGAAGCTTTCTTT. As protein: CSVAGGALGTEAFF.

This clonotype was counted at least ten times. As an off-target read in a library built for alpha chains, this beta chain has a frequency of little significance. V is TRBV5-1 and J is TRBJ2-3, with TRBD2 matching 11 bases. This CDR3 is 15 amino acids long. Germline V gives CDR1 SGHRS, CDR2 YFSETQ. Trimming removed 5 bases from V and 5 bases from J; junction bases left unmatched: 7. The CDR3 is CASRVAGGPGDTQYF. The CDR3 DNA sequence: TGCGCCAGCAGAGTAGCGGGGGGGCCGGGAGATACGCAGTATTTT. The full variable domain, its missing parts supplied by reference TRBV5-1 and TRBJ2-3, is KAGVTQTPRYLIKTRGQQVTLSCSPISGHRSVSWYQQTPGQGLQFLFEYFSETQRNKGNFPGRFSGRQFSNSRSEMNVSTLELGDSALYLCASRVAGGPGDTQYFGPGTRLTVL.

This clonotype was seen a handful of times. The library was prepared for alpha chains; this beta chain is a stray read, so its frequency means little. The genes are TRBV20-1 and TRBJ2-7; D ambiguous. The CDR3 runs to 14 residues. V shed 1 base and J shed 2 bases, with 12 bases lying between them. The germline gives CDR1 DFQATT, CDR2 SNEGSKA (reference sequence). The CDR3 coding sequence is TGCAGTGCTAGAGGGAGTCCCCTCGCCTACGAGCAGTACTTC. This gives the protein CSARGSPLAYEQYF.

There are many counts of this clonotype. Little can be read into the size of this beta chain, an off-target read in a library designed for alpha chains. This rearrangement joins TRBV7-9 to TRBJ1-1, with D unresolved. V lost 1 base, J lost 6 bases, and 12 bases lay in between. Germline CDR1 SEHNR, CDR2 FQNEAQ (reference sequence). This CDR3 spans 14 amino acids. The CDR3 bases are TGTGCCAGCAGCTTAGTTCTTGGAAAGCCTGAAGCTTTCTTT. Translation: CASSLVLGKPEAFF.

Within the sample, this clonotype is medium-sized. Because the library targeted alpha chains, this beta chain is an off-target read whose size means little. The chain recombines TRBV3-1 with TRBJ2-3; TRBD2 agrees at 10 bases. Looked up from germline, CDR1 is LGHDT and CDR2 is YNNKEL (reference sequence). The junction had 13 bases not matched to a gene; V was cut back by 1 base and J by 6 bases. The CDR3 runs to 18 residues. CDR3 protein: CASSQGVALAGVEDTQYF. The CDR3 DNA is TGTGCCAGCAGCCAAGGGGTTGCTCTAGCGGGGGTTGAGGATACGCAGTATTTT.

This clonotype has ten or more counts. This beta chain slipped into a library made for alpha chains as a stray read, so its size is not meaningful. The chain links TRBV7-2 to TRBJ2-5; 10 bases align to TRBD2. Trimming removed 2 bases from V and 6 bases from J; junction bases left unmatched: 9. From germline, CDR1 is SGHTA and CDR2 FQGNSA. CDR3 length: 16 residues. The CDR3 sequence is CASSLRGGLALQTQYF. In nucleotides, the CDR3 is TGTGCCAGCAGCTTAAGGGGGGGACTAGCGTTACAGACCCAGTACTTC.

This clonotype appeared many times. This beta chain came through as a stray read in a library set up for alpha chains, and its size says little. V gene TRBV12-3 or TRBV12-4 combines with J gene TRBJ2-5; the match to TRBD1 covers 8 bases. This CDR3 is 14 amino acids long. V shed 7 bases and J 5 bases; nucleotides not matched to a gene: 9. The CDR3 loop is CASNRQGPGETQYF. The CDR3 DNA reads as TGTGCCAGCAATAGACAGGGGCCAGGGGAGACCCAGTACTTC.